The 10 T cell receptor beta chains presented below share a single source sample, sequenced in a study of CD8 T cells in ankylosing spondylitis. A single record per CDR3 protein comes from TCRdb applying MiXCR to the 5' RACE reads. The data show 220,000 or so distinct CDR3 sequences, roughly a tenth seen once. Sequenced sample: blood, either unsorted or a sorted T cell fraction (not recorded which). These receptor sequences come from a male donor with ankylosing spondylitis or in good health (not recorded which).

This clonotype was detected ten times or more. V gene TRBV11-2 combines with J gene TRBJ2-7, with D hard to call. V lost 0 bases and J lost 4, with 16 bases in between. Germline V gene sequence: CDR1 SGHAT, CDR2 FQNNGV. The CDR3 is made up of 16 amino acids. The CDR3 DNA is TGTGCCAGCAGCTTAGATGTCGAGGTGTTGGCTTACGAGCAGTACTTC. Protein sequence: CASSLDVEVLAYEQYF.

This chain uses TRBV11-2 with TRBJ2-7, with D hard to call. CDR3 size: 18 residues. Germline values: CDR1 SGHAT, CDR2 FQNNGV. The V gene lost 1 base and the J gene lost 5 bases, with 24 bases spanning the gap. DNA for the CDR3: TGTGCCAGCAGCTTAGTGAGTTACGCGACACAACTTTTCCACGAGCAGTACTTC. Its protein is CASSLVSYATQLFHEQYF.

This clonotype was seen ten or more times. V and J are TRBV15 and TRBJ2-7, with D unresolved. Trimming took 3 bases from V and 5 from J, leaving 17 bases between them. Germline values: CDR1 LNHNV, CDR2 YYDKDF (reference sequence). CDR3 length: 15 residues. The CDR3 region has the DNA TGTGCCACCAGCAGTCAGCCATTAGGTAGGGACGAGCAGTACTTC. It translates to CATSSQPLGRDEQYF.

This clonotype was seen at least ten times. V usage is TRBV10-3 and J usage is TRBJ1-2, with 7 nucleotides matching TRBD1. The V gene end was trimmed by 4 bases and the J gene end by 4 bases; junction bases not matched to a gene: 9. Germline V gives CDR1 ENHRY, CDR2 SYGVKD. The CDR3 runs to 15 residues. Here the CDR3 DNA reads TGTGCCATCAGTGGGTCGGGAAGGGACAGCTATGGCTACACCTTC. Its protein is CAISGSGRDSYGYTF.

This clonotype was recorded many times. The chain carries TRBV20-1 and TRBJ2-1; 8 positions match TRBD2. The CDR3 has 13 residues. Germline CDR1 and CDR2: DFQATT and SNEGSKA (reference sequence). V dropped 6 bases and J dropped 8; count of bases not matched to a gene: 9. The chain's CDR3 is CSAPRTSTHEQFF. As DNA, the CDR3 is TGCAGTGCCCCTAGGACTAGCACCCATGAGCAGTTCTTC.

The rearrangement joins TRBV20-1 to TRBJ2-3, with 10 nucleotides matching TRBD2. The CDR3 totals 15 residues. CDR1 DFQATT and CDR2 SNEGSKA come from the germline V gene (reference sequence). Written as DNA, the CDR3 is TGCTTCTGGGGCCAGGTAGCGGGGGGAAGTTGTACGCAGTATTTT. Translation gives CFWGQVAGGSCTQYF.

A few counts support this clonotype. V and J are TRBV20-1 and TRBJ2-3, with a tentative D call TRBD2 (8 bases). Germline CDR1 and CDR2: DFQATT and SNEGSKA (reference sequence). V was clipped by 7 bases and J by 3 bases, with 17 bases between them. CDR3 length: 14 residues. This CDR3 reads CSVLAGGQTDTQYF. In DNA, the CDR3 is TGCAGTGTCCTGGCGGGGGGACAGACAGATACGCAGTATTTT.

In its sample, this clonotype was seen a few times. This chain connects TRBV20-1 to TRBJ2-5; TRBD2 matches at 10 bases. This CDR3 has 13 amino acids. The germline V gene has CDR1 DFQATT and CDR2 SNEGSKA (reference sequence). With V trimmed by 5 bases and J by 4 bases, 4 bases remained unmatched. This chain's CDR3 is CSAWTSGLETQYF. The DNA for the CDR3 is TGCAGTGCTTGGACTAGCGGATTAGAGACCCAGTACTTC.

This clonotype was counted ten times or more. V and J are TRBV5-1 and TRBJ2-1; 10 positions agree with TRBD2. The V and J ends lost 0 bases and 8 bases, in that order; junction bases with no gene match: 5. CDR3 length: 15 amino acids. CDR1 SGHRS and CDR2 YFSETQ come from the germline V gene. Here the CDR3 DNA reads TGCGCCAGCAGCTTGGCGCTAGCGGGGGTCCATGAGCAGTTCTTC. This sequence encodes CASSLALAGVHEQFF.

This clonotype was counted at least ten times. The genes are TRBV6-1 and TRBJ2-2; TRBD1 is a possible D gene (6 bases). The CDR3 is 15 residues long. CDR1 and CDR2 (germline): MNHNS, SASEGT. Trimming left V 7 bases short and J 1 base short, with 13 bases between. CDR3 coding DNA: TGTGCCAGCACTCCACAGACAGGGAACACCGGGGAGCTGTTTTTT. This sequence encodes CASTPQTGNTGELFF.